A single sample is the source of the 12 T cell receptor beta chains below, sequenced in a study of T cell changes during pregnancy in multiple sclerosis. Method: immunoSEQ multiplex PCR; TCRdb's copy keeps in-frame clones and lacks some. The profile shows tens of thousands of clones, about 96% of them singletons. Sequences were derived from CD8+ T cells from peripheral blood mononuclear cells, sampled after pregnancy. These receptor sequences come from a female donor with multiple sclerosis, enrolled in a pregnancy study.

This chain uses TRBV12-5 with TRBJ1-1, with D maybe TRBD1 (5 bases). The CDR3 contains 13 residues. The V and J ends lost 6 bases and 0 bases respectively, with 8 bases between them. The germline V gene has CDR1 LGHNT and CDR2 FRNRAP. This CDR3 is CASGDTLNTEAFF. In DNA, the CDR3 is TGTGCTAGTGGGGACACTTTGAACACTGAAGCTTTCTTT. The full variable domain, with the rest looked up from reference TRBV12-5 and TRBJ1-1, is DARVTQTPRHKVTEMGQEVTMRCQPILGHNTVFWYRQTMMQGLELLAYFRNRAPLDDSGMPKDRFSAEMPDATLATLKIQPSEPRDSAVYFCASGDTLNTEAFFGQGTRLTVV.

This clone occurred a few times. The chain's CDR3 is CASRWGGNTEAFF. CDR3 bases: TGTGCCAGCAGATGGGGGGGGAACACTGAAGCTTTCTTT. The rearrangement uses TRBV27 and TRBJ1-1, with a possible D match to TRBD1 (5 bases). The CDR3 runs to 13 residues. CDR1 and CDR2 (germline): MNHEY, SMNVEV (reference sequence). The V end lost 6 bases, the J end lost 1 base, and 9 bases lay between the germline ends.

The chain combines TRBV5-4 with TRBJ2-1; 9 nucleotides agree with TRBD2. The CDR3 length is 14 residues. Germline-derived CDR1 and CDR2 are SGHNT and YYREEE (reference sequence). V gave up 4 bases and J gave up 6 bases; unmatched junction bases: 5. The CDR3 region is CASSPGLAINEQFF. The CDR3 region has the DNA TGTGCCAGCAGCCCCGGACTAGCGATCAATGAGCAGTTCTTC. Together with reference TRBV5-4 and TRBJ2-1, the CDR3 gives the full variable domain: ETGVTQSPTHLIKTRGQQVTLRCSSQSGHNTVSWYQQALGQGPQFIFQYYREEENGRGNFPPRFSGLQFPNYSSELNVNALELDDSALYLCASSPGLAINEQFFGPGTRLTVL.

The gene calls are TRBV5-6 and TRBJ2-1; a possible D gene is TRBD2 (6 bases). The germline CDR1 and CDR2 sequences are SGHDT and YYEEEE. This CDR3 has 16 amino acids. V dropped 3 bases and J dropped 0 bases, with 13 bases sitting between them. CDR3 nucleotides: TGTGCCAGCAGCTCAATCGGGACTCCCTCCTACAATGAGCAGTTCTTC. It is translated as CASSSIGTPSYNEQFF. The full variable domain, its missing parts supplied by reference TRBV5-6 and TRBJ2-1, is DAGVTQSPTHLIKTRGQQVTLRCSPKSGHDTVSWYQQALGQGPQFIFQYYEEEERQRGNFPDRFSGHQFPNYSSELNVNALLLGDSALYLCASSSIGTPSYNEQFFGPGTRLTVL.

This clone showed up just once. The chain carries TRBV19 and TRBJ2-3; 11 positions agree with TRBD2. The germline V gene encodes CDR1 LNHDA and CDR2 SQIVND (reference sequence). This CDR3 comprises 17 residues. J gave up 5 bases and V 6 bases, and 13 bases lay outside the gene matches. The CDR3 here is CASSELTSGIPQDTQYF. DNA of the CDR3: TGTGCCAGTAGCGAGCTGACTAGCGGGATTCCCCAAGATACGCAGTATTTT.

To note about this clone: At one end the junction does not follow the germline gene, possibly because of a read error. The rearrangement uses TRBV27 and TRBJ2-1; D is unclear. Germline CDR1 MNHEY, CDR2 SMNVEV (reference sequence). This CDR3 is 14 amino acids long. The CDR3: CASRLSGPYNEQFF. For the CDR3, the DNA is TGTGCCAGCAGGTTATCTGGCCCCTACAATGAGCAGTTCTTC.

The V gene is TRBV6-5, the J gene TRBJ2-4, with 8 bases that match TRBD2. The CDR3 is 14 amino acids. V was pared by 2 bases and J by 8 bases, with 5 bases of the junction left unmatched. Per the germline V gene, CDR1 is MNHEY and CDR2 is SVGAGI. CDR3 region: CASSYGAGVDIQYF. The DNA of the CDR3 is TGTGCCAGCAGTTACGGAGCGGGAGTGGACATTCAGTACTTC.

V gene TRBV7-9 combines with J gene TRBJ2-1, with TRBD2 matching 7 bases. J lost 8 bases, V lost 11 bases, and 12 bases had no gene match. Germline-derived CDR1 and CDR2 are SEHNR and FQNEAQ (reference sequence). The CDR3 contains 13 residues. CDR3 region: CAAVGGSRDEQFF. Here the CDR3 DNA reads TGTGCCGCCGTAGGCGGGAGTCGGGATGAGCAGTTCTTC.

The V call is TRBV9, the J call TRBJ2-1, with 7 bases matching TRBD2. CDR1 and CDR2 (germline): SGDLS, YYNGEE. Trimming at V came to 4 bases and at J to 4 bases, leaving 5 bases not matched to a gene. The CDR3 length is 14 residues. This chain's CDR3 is CASSPWGGYNEQFF. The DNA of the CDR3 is TGTGCCAGCAGCCCATGGGGGGGATACAATGAGCAGTTCTTC.

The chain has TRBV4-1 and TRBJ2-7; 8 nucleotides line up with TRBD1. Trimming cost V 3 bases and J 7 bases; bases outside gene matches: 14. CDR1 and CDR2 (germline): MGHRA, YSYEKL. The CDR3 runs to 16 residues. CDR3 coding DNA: TGCGCCAGCAGCCATGGGACCGGGACAGGTGACCCGGAGCAGTACTTC. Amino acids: CASSHGTGTGDPEQYF.

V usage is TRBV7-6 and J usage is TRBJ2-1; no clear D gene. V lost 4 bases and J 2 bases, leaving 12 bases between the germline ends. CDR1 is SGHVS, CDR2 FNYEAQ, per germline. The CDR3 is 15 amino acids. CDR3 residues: CASSSWQVPYNEQFF. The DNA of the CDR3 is TGTGCCAGCAGCTCATGGCAGGTTCCCTACAATGAGCAGTTCTTC.

The CDR3 DNA reads as TGTGCCAGCAGTTTAGCCGGACTAGTGTACAATGAGCAGTTCTTC. This encodes CASSLAGLVYNEQFF. The chain links TRBV28 to TRBJ2-1; 7 positions agree with TRBD2. Trimming removed 2 bases from V and 4 bases from J; junction bases left unmatched: 5. Germline values: CDR1 MDHEN, CDR2 SYDVKM. The CDR3 extends over 15 amino acids.